This T cell receptor beta chain originates from a study of shared clonotypes between healthy human individuals. Whole-study findings and limits: Among non-shared clonotypes, generation probabilities were lower than among those shared by all four donors. The diversity represented, both genetic and in exposure history, was limited by few donors.

The trim removed 6 bases at V and 4 bases at J, leaving 6 bases unmatched. Germline V gene sequence: CDR1 MNHEY, CDR2 SMNVEV (reference sequence). The CDR3 has 15 residues. Repertoires were generated with immunoSEQ multiplex PCR, while TCRdb's copy carries only in-frame clones and drops some. The table records 600,000 to 800,000 clones, 55% to 80% of them present only once. This clone was detected a few times. What it binds is not known. Only Caucasian adults living in Nashville, Tennessee served as donors. The sample was memory CD4+ T cells sorted from blood. Subset defined: CD45RA-negative fraction. The chain joins TRBV27 to TRBJ2-1; 10 bases line up with TRBD1. This receptor was identified in a woman aged 30 to 39 in good health. CDR3 sequence: CASREGQGMYNEQFF. As DNA, the CDR3 is TGTGCCAGCAGGGAGGGACAGGGGATGTACAATGAGCAGTTCTTC.